This T cell receptor beta chain derives from a study of blood T cell repertoires in COVID-19. Study at large: T cells, B-cell-depleted T cells, or PBMCs supplied cDNA or gDNA.

The CDR3 totals 15 residues. In germline, CDR1 is LNHNV, CDR2 YYDKDF (reference sequence). V gave up 1 base and J gave up 8 bases; unmatched junction bases: 6. As handled by the study authors: Nucleated cell counts were estimated from reference gene primer amplification. Measured with immunoSEQ multiplex PCR; TCRdb has only the in-frame clones, and not every one. D and trimming were read from the DNA, whereas the V and J calls and clone size are those reported in that table. The sample lists about 160,000 clones; around 87% were seen once. V and J are TRBV15 and TRBJ1-3, with 9 bases identical to TRBD1. Sequencing used peripheral blood. The TCR was taken from a woman between 55 and 75 years old with active or convalescent COVID-19. The CDR3 sequence: CATSRVGTGMDTIYF. The CDR3 DNA follows: TGTGCCACCAGCAGAGTAGGGACAGGGATGGACACCATATATTTT.